The clone carrying this T cell receptor beta chain was detected a few times. This CDR3 comprises 14 residues. The V and J ends lost 7 bases and 5 bases respectively, with 18 bases between them. CDR1 is MNHEY and CDR2 is SVGAGI in the germline V gene. This sample is drawn from a study of blood T cell repertoires in COVID-19. As for the study in general: Samples came from the United States, Italy and Spain, spanning acute and convalescent COVID-19. Sources were T cells, B-cell-depleted T cells, or PBMCs; the material itself was cDNA or gDNA.

Per the authors' pipeline: From reference gene primer amplification, estimates of nucleated cell counts were derived. Generated by immunoSEQ multiplex PCR, the TCRdb table keeps only in-frame clones and is missing some. The V and J calls and clone size were taken over from that table, and D and trimming were inferred from the DNA. This sample carries 89,000 or so clones, around 84% of them seen once, and the ten largest clones take 38%. Sequencing used peripheral blood. The chain combines TRBV6-5 with TRBJ2-7, with D perhaps matching TRBD1 (6 bases). The source is a man older than 75 with acute or convalescent COVID-19. The DNA of the CDR3 is TGTGCCAGCAACCCCACAGGGCTCGTCGACGAGCAGTACTTC. It is translated as CASNPTGLVDEQYF.